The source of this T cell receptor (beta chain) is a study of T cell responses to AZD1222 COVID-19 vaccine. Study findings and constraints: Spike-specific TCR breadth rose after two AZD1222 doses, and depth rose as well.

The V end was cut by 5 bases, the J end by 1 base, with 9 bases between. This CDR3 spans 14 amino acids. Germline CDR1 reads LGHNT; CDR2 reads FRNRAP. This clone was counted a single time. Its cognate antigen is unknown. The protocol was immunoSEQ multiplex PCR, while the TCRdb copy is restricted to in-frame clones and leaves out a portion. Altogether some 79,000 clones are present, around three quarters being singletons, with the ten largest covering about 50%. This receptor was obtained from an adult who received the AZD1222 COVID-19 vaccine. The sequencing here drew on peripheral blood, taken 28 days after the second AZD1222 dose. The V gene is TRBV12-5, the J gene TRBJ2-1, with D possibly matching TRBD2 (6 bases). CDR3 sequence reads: CASGTGVSYNEQFF. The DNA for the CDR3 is TGTGCTAGTGGTACGGGGGTTTCCTACAATGAGCAGTTCTTC.